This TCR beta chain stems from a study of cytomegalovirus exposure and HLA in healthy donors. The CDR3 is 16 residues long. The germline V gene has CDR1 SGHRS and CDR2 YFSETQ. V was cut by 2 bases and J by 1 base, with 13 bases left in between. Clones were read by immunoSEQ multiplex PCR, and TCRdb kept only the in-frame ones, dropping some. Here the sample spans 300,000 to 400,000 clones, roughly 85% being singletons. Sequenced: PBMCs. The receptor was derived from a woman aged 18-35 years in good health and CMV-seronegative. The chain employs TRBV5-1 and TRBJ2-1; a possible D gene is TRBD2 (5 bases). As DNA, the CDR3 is TGCGCCAGCAGCTTCGTGCCGGACTCTTCCTACAATGAGCAGTTCTTC. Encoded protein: CASSFVPDSSYNEQFF. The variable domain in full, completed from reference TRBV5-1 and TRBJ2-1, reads KAGVTQTPRYLIKTRGQQVTLSCSPISGHRSVSWYQQTPGQGLQFLFEYFSETQRNKGNFPGRFSGRQFSNSRSEMNVSTLELGDSALYLCASSFVPDSSYNEQFFGPGTRLTVL.